The table lists the clone carrying this T cell receptor (beta chain) with many counts. As yet, its antigen is unknown. This entry belongs to a study of CD8 T cells in ankylosing spondylitis. Study observations and caveats: As reported, disease-linked clones showed significant enrichment in matched ankylosing spondylitis synovial fluid. Blood of patients with ankylosing spondylitis appeared to be characterized by a TCR beta motif of eight highly homologous variants. As for the disease-linked clones, they showed a CD8+ phenotype and occurred at relatively low frequencies in peripheral blood.

The CDR3 is 13 amino acids. Germline values: CDR1 SGDLS, CDR2 YYNGEE. Trimming took off 0 bases at V and 3 bases at J, with 6 bases between the two ends. By quantitative 5'-RACE with molecular barcodes, the TCR beta libraries were made. TCRdb redid the calling of the 5' RACE reads with MiXCR, one entry per CDR3 protein. The repertoire holds some 42,000 distinct CDR3 sequences, with around 2.8% as singletons. The rearrangement joins TRBV9 to TRBJ1-1; no definite D call. This receptor was obtained from a male donor with ankylosing spondylitis or in good health (not recorded which). Source material: blood, either unsorted or a sorted T cell fraction (not recorded which). DNA of the CDR3: TGTGCCAGCAGCGTAGCCGCGGACACTGAAGCTTTCTTT. This codes for CASSVAADTEAFF.